This T cell receptor (beta chain) was sequenced in a study of beta chain features in type 1 diabetes. Stem cell-like memory, regulatory, central memory and naive CD4+ cells were sorted via CD45RO/CCR7/CD25/CD127/CD95/CD27. This clone was detected only a few times. Per germline, CDR1 LNHDA and CDR2 SQIVND (reference sequence). There are 15 residues in the CDR3. Trimming cost V 5 bases and J 6 bases; bases outside gene matches: 11. Expressed TCRB transcripts got sequenced, as all isolated RNA was reverse transcribed. Sequencing used immunoSEQ multiplex PCR; TCRdb keeps in-frame clones, though not all of them. This table has under 950,000 clones, roughly 15% appearing once.

Sequenced input: naive CD4+ T cells from blood. The chain is built from TRBV19 and TRBJ1-2, with 8 bases fitting TRBD1. The receptor was isolated from a woman between 18 and 29 years old in good health. The CDR3 region has the DNA TGTGCCAGTAGTGAAGGACAGGGACGAACAAATGGCTACACCTTC. Protein sequence: CASSEGQGRTNGYTF.